This passage covers 30 T cell receptor beta chains from one sample sequenced in a study of post-analysis software for immune sequencing data. These receptors have no known antigen. General study points: About 5 TRBV segments appeared more often in patients than in controls, and TRBV5-6, TRBV5-1 and TRBV20-1 were among these.

cDNA libraries for TCR beta contained unique molecular identifiers. One entry per CDR3 protein results from TCRdb running MiXCR on the PCR reads. The data show roughly 570,000 distinct CDR3 sequences, around a third seen once. Sequenced input: blood. Receptors originate from a girl under 18 with multiple sclerosis.

In its sample, this clonotype was seen a few times. One end of the junction is discordant with germline, which a read error may explain. The chain has TRBV10-3 and TRBJ2-1; 7 nucleotides agree with TRBD1. Germline CDR1 ENHRY, CDR2 SYGVKD. CDR3 length: 16 amino acids. Here the CDR3 reads CAVSESTPTTGREQFF. DNA for the CDR3: TGTGCCGTCAGTGAGTCCACGCCCACGACAGGGCGTGAGCAGTTCTTC.

This clonotype was observed once. The V and J genes are TRBV20-1 and TRBJ2-7; a possible D gene is TRBD2 (6 bases). The ends were cut back, 3 bases at V and 3 bases at J, with 18 bases in the middle. Germline CDR1 reads DFQATT; CDR2 reads SNEGSKA (reference sequence). The CDR3 is made up of 15 amino acids. CDR3 bases: TGCAGTGCTAGTAGGGGTGCGCCGGGGGACTACGAGCAGTACTTC. Encoded protein: CSASRGAPGDYEQYF.

This chain links TRBV4-1 with TRBJ1-6; 7 bases map to TRBD1. The CDR3 spans 16 residues. The junction had 10 bases not matched to a gene; V was cut back by 3 bases and J by 8 bases. CDR1 and CDR2 from the germline V gene are MGHRA and YSYEKL. CDR3 bases: TGCGCCAGCAGCCAGGGAGACAGGGTGGGGGATTCACCCCTCCACTTT. Protein product: CASSQGDRVGDSPLHF.

The chain couples TRBV4-1 to TRBJ1-5, with 7 bases that match TRBD1. Germline V gene lookup returns CDR1 MGHRA and CDR2 YSYEKL. This CDR3 has 16 amino acids. V trimming: 3 bases; J trimming: 4 bases; junction bases outside the gene matches: 9. The CDR3 protein is CASSQSDGTANQPQHF. CDR3 DNA: TGCGCCAGCAGCCAGAGCGATGGGACAGCGAATCAGCCCCAGCATTTT.

The rearrangement links TRBV12-3 or TRBV12-4 to TRBJ2-7; tentatively, D is TRBD2 (5 bases). V lost 6 bases and J 4 bases, leaving 19 bases between the germline ends. The CDR3 length is 15 residues. CDR3 nucleotide sequence: TGTGCCAGCAGCCTGGACTCAACCGTCTGGTACGAGCAGTACTTC. Protein sequence: CASSLDSTVWYEQYF.

The chain joins TRBV5-1 to TRBJ2-4, with a tentative D call TRBD1 (6 bases). The better agreement between TRBJ2-7 and the DNA end casts doubt on the J call. The CDR3 contains 16 residues. Germline CDR1 and CDR2: SGHRS and YFSETQ. The CDR3, as DNA: TGCGCCAGCAGCTTGGTGCCAGGGGATCCTGCCTACGAGCAGTACTTC. Translation: CASSLVPGDPAYEQYF.

With regard to this clonotype: Since the CDR3 does not end with the conserved phenylalanine or tryptophan, this likely comes from a read error. The rearrangement uses TRBV15 and TRBJ1-1; D gene ambiguous. Trimming stripped 0 bases from V and 0 bases from J, with 8 bases between. Germline CDR1 reads LNHNV; CDR2 reads YYDKDF (reference sequence). The CDR3 covers 15 residues. CDR3 bases: TGTGCCACCAGCAGAGATGCCATCATGAACACTGAAGCTTTCTGT. Protein product: CATSRDAIMNTEAFC.

This clonotype was found once. The CDR3 spells CASSEQWQGGTQYF. Here the CDR3 DNA reads TGTGCCAGCAGTGAGCAGTGGCAGGGGGGTACGCAGTATTTT. The rearrangement links TRBV2 to TRBJ2-3; possible D gene TRBD1, 7 bases. V gave up 3 bases and J gave up 8 bases, with 15 bases separating them. The germline V gene encodes CDR1 SNHLY and CDR2 FYNNEI. CDR3 length equals 14 residues.

This clonotype appeared a few times. The rearrangement joins TRBV6-5 to TRBJ2-1; 10 bases fit TRBD2. Germline V gene lookup returns CDR1 MNHEY and CDR2 SVGAGI. V lost 7 bases and J lost 6; bases outside the gene matches: 12. This CDR3 spans 16 amino acids. CDR3 sequence: CASTHGLAGASNEQFF. In DNA form, the CDR3 reads TGTGCCAGCACCCACGGCCTAGCGGGGGCGAGCAATGAGCAGTTCTTC.

The chain has TRBV12-3 or TRBV12-4 and TRBJ2-3, with D unresolved. CDR3 length equals 14 residues. The ends were cut back, 5 bases at V and 5 bases at J, with 14 bases in the middle. The CDR3 here is CASSRRRERDTQYF. The CDR3 nucleotides are TGTGCCAGCAGTCGCCGACGCGAACGAGATACGCAGTATTTT.

In regard to this clonotype: Just one base apart from a much larger clone, this may be a read error. The V call is TRBV7-8, the J call TRBJ1-6, with 8 bases identical to TRBD1. Germline CDR1 SGHVS, CDR2 FQNEAQ. The CDR3 has 17 amino acids. The CDR3 DNA is TGTGCCAGCAGCACCAGGGGGCCGAGCTCCTATAATTCACCCCCCCACTTT. Translating gives CASSTRGPSSYNSPPHF.

This clonotype turned up a few times. This sequence joins TRBV10-3 and TRBJ1-1; possible D gene TRBD1, 5 bases. There are 14 residues in the CDR3. Between the trimmed V and J ends, which lost 0 bases and 2 bases, there was a span of 7 bases. Germline V gene sequence: CDR1 ENHRY, CDR2 SYGVKD. As DNA, the CDR3 is TGTGCCATCAGTGAGTCGGGGCCTAACACTGAAGCTTTCTTT. Its translation is CAISESGPNTEAFF.

The rearrangement links TRBV7-9 to TRBJ2-4, with D maybe TRBD1 (6 bases). The CDR3 length is 16 residues. Germline loops: CDR1 SEHNR, CDR2 FQNEAQ (reference sequence). The V and J ends lost 1 base and 0 bases respectively, with 10 bases between them. CDR3 nucleotide sequence: TGTGCCAGCAGCTTAGGGACAGCACTAGCCAAAAACATTCAGTACTTC. Encoded protein: CASSLGTALAKNIQYF. Based on the CDR3 plus reference TRBV7-9 and TRBJ2-4, the full variable domain is DTGVSQNPRHKITKRGQNVTFRCDPISEHNRLYWYRQTLGQGPEFLTYFQNEAQLEKSRLLSDRFSAERPKGSFSTLEIQRTEQGDSAMYLCASSLGTALAKNIQYFGAGTRLSVL.

The sample holds a few counts of this clonotype. V is TRBV20-1 and J is TRBJ2-3; D might be TRBD1 or TRBD2, each matching 5 bases. The CDR3 covers 13 residues. From germline, CDR1 is DFQATT and CDR2 SNEGSKA (reference sequence). Between the trimmed V and J ends, which lost 3 bases and 0 bases, there was a span of 7 bases. In DNA, the CDR3 is TGCAGTGCTAGTAGGGACAGCACAGATACGCAGTATTTT. Residues: CSASRDSTDTQYF.

Turning to this clonotype: One end of the junction is discordant with germline, which a read error may explain. The chain links TRBV5-5 to TRBJ2-5; weak D call: TRBD1 (5 bases). The CDR3 spans 13 residues. Germline V gives CDR1 SGHKS, CDR2 YYEKEE (reference sequence). The DNA of the CDR3 is TGTGCCAGCAGCTCCATGGGGCAAGAGGCCCAGTACTTC. As protein: CASSSMGQEAQYF.

V and J are TRBV5-1 and TRBJ2-5, with D possibly being TRBD1 or TRBD2 (5 bases each). Matching the DNA end better, TRBJ2-1 makes the J call doubtful. The CDR3 runs to 14 residues. Looked up from germline, CDR1 is SGHRS and CDR2 is YFSETQ. The CDR3 nucleotides read TGCGCCAGCAGCCCTACGGGACCGCAAGAGACCCAGTTCTTC. Protein sequence: CASSPTGPQETQFF.

A few counts support this clonotype. The chain couples TRBV12-3 or TRBV12-4 to TRBJ1-1; TRBD1 is a possible D gene (5 bases). The CDR3 is made up of 13 amino acids. V was pared by 3 bases and J by 7 bases, with 12 bases between. The CDR3 sequence: CASSLSQGDEAFF. CDR3 in DNA: TGTGCCAGCAGTTTGAGTCAAGGGGATGAAGCTTTCTTT.

In the case of this clonotype: One end of the junction fails to match germline, which may point to a read error. The chain combines TRBV5-1 with TRBJ2-3, with no clear D. CDR1 and CDR2 (germline): SGHRS, YFSETQ. The CDR3 length is 14 residues. CDR3: CASTLGRAADTQYF. In DNA, the CDR3 is TGCGCCAGCACCTTGGGCCGGGCGGCAGATACGCAGTATTTT.

This clonotype was seen ten or more times. The V call is TRBV5-1, the J call TRBJ2-1, with D perhaps being TRBD1 or TRBD2 (5 bases each). Trimming took off 0 bases at V and 8 bases at J, with 12 bases between the two ends. The V gene's germline CDR1 is SGHRS and CDR2 YFSETQ. The CDR3 contains 14 residues. The CDR3 loop is CASSLVAGTDEQFF. Here the CDR3 DNA reads TGCGCCAGCAGCTTGGTGGCAGGGACGGATGAGCAGTTCTTC.

The chain combines TRBV5-5 with TRBJ2-1; 7 bases align to TRBD1. Germline V gene data show CDR1 as SGHKS and CDR2 as YYEKEE (reference sequence). Losses at the gene ends were 5 bases for V and 5 bases for J; bases not matched to a gene: 4. This CDR3 contains 13 residues. The CDR3: CASSFDRDNEQFF. Here the CDR3 DNA reads TGTGCCAGCAGTTTCGACAGGGACAATGAGCAGTTCTTC.

This clonotype has more than one count but fewer than ten. The rearrangement joins TRBV2 to TRBJ2-5; D unclear. V dropped 3 bases and J dropped 1 base, with 9 bases sitting between them. Germline CDR1 is SNHLY and CDR2 is FYNNEI. This CDR3 spans 14 amino acids. CDR3 sequence: CASSEGILQETQYF. The CDR3 nucleotides are TGTGCCAGCAGTGAGGGAATCCTCCAAGAGACCCAGTACTTC.

This chain uses TRBV10-2 with TRBJ2-1; D ambiguous. V dropped 5 bases and J dropped 8 bases, with 16 bases sitting between them. CDR3 length: 14 amino acids. Germline V gives CDR1 WSHSY, CDR2 SAAADI. The CDR3 protein is CASSRTRATYEQFF. CDR3 nucleotides: TGCGCCAGCAGTCGGACGCGAGCAACGTATGAGCAGTTCTTC.

The chain employs TRBV6-1 and TRBJ2-2, with 10 nucleotides matching TRBD2. This CDR3 spans 15 amino acids. V was pared by 7 bases and J by 7 bases, with 9 bases of the junction left unmatched. The germline CDR1 and CDR2 sequences are MNHNS and SASEGT. CDR3 protein: CASNPLAGIDGELFF. The CDR3 nucleotides read TGTGCCAGCAACCCACTAGCGGGGATAGACGGGGAGCTGTTTTTT.

Only a few counts were recorded for this clonotype. V and J are TRBV10-3 and TRBJ2-7, with a possible D match to TRBD1 (6 bases). The V end lost 3 bases, the J end lost 5 bases, and 14 bases lay between the germline ends. Germline-derived CDR1 and CDR2 are ENHRY and SYGVKD. This CDR3 is built from 14 residues. The CDR3 reads CAISDPSTGNEQYF. CDR3 in DNA: TGTGCCATCAGTGATCCATCAACAGGGAACGAGCAGTACTTC.

This chain connects TRBV9 to TRBJ2-3; 10 bases align to TRBD2. This CDR3 comprises 16 residues. Losses at the gene ends were 0 bases for V and 5 bases for J; bases not matched to a gene: 6. Germline V gene data show CDR1 as SGDLS and CDR2 as YYNGEE. The chain's CDR3 is CASSVDSGGARDTQYF. CDR3 nucleotides: TGTGCCAGCAGCGTAGACAGCGGGGGGGCAAGAGATACGCAGTATTTT.

This clonotype was picked up a small number of times. V is TRBV7-8 and J is TRBJ2-7, with TRBD2 matching over 9 bases. CDR1 SGHVS and CDR2 FQNEAQ come from the germline V gene. The junction had 8 bases not matched to a gene; V was cut back by 5 bases and J by 3 bases. This CDR3 region has 15 residues. CDR3 loop: CASSPREGPYYEQYF. CDR3 DNA: TGTGCCAGCAGCCCGCGGGAGGGCCCTTACTACGAGCAGTACTTC. Complete variable domain (other parts from reference TRBV7-8 and TRBJ2-7): GAGVSQSPRYKVAKRGQDVALRCDPISGHVSLFWYQQALGQGPEFLTYFQNEAQLDKSGLPSDRFFAERPEGSVSTLKIQRTQQEDSAVYLCASSPREGPYYEQYFGPGTRLTVT.

This clonotype was counted many times. The V gene is TRBV10-3, the J gene TRBJ2-7; D assignment may be TRBD1 or TRBD2 (5 bases each). V lost 0 bases and J lost 2, with 11 bases in between. The CDR3 has 15 residues. Germline V gives CDR1 ENHRY, CDR2 SYGVKD. The CDR3 bases are TGTGCCATCAGTGAGTCTGGGACCGGTACCTACGAGCAGTACTTC. Translating gives CAISESGTGTYEQYF.

Worth noting for this clonotype: One base away lies a much larger clone, so this may be a sequencing read error. The rearrangement uses TRBV28 and TRBJ2-5; D perhaps matches TRBD1 (6 bases). Germline values: CDR1 MDHEN, CDR2 SYDVKM. The CDR3 is 13 residues long. Between the trimmed V and J ends, which lost 5 bases and 11 bases, there was a span of 18 bases. Written as DNA, the CDR3 is TGTGCCAGCAGTAAAACAGGGCTCAATGAGCAGTACTTC. Protein sequence: CASSKTGLNEQYF.

This chain connects TRBV5-1 to TRBJ2-3; the D is unclear. V lost 0 bases, J lost 2 bases, and 10 bases lay in between. The CDR3 has 15 residues. Germline values: CDR1 SGHRS, CDR2 YFSETQ. CDR3 residues: CASSLEAADTDTQYF. CDR3 DNA sequence: TGCGCCAGCAGCTTGGAGGCAGCAGACACAGATACGCAGTATTTT.

This chain connects TRBV20-1 to TRBJ2-7; possibly TRBD2 for D (7 bases). CDR1 DFQATT and CDR2 SNEGSKA come from the germline V gene (reference sequence). Trimming left V 3 bases short and J 2 bases short, with 17 bases between. The CDR3 is 15 residues long. The CDR3 protein is CSASVQGGATYEQYF. CDR3 bases: TGCAGTGCTAGTGTACAAGGGGGGGCTACCTACGAGCAGTACTTC.